Shown below are 10 T cell receptor beta chains from a single sample sequenced in a study of graft-versus-host responses after intestinal transplantation. Sequencing used immunoSEQ multiplex PCR; TCRdb keeps in-frame clones, though not all of them. Of 130,000 to 150,000 clones in the sample, about 93% were seen once. These TCRs are of unknown antigen specificity. The specimen was unstimulated CD4+ T cells sorted from spleen or lymph node cells, collected before intestinal transplant. Receptors were obtained from a human donor who received an intestinal transplant.

The V and J genes are TRBV27 and TRBJ2-3; 7 positions agree with TRBD2. The V gene's germline CDR1 is MNHEY and CDR2 SMNVEV (reference sequence). This CDR3 contains 14 residues. Trimming at V came to 6 bases and at J to 14 bases, leaving 17 bases not matched to a gene. Here the CDR3 DNA reads TGTGCCAGCAGCAATCCCCCCAGCAGCGGGATCCTGTATTTT. Translating gives CASSNPPSSGILYF.

CDR3 protein: CASTWTGPYEQYF. CDR3 DNA: TGTGCCAGCACCTGGACAGGGCCCTACGAGCAGTACTTC. This chain joins TRBV28 and TRBJ2-7; 8 bases match TRBD1. The CDR3 runs 13 residues. Trimming removed 7 bases from V and 2 bases from J; junction bases left unmatched: 4. Germline V gene lookup returns CDR1 MDHEN and CDR2 SYDVKM. The full variable domain, with the rest looked up from reference TRBV28 and TRBJ2-7, is DVKVTQSSRYLVKRTGEKVFLECVQDMDHENMFWYRQDPGLGLRLIYFSYDVKMKEKGDIPEGYSVSREKKERFSLILESASTNQTSMYLCASTWTGPYEQYFGPGTRLTVT.

The J gene is TRBJ2-3, the V gene TRBV7-3, with 13 bases lining up with TRBD2. V shed 5 bases and J 0 bases; nucleotides not matched to a gene: 8. CDR3 length: 18 residues. Germline lookup yields CDR1 SGHTA and CDR2 FQGTGA. The CDR3 protein is CASSPRLAGGPSTDTQYF. As DNA, the CDR3 is TGTGCCAGCAGCCCAAGACTAGCGGGAGGCCCCAGCACAGATACGCAGTATTTT.

The rearrangement joins TRBV7-2 to TRBJ2-5; 13 bases fit TRBD2. Trimming took 2 bases from V and 4 from J; bases not matched to a gene: 10. Germline loops: CDR1 SGHTA, CDR2 FQGNSA. The CDR3 length is 18 residues. CDR3 amino acids: CASSLFGLAGVPGETQYF. Here the CDR3 DNA reads TGTGCCAGCAGCTTATTTGGACTAGCGGGAGTCCCCGGAGAGACCCAGTACTTC.

This clone has only one observation. This chain uses TRBV19 with TRBJ1-2, with a possible D match to TRBD1 (5 bases). The V end lost 6 bases, the J end lost 13 bases, and 21 bases lay between the germline ends. This CDR3 comprises 13 residues. Germline-derived CDR1 and CDR2 are LNHDA and SQIVND (reference sequence). This chain's CDR3 is CASSGTDLHRGTF. Here the CDR3 DNA reads TGTGCCAGTAGCGGGACGGACCTCCATAGGGGCACCTTC.

DNA of the CDR3: TGTGCCTGGAGTGTGAGTCGAGAGACCCAGTACTTC. It is translated as CAWSVSRETQYF. The chain has TRBV30 and TRBJ2-5; the D is unclear. The germline V gene has CDR1 GTSNPN and CDR2 SVGIG (reference sequence). CDR3 length: 12 residues. Trimming removed 0 bases at V and 4 bases at J, with 6 bases between. The full variable domain, its missing parts supplied by reference TRBV30 and TRBJ2-5, is SQTIHQWPATLVQPVGSPLSLECTVEGTSNPNLYWYRQAAGRGLQLLFYSVGIGQISSEVPQNLSASRPQDRQFILSSKKLLLSDSGFYLCAWSVSRETQYFGPGTRLLVL.

The CDR3 nucleotides read TGTGCCAGCAGTCCCCTCCCAGGGTCCTATGGCTACACCTTC. Amino acid sequence: CASSPLPGSYGYTF. The V and J genes are TRBV6-4 and TRBJ1-2; tentatively, D is TRBD1 (5 bases). Germline loops: CDR1 MRHNA, CDR2 SNTAGT. CDR3 length: 14 residues. The V end lost 5 bases, the J end lost 4 bases, and 14 bases lay between the germline ends.

The chain joins TRBV19 to TRBJ2-5; possible D gene TRBD1, 6 bases. Germline assignment: CDR1 LNHDA and CDR2 SQIVND (reference sequence). Trimming stripped 5 bases from V and 2 bases from J, with 15 bases between. CDR3 length equals 15 residues. CDR3 sequence reads: CASSSTYGQQETQYF. In DNA, the CDR3 is TGTGCCAGTAGTTCTACCTACGGACAGCAAGAGACCCAGTACTTC.

The V and J genes are TRBV5-1 and TRBJ2-7; tentative D call: TRBD2 (6 bases). The CDR3 is made up of 14 amino acids. The germline gives CDR1 SGHRS, CDR2 YFSETQ. The V gene lost 1 base and the J gene lost 6 bases, with 14 bases spanning the gap. CDR3 protein: CASSLLRLGGEQYF. CDR3 nucleotide sequence: TGCGCCAGCAGCTTGCTGCGACTGGGAGGCGAGCAGTACTTC.

The chain employs TRBV7-8 and TRBJ1-2; the D is unclear. CDR1 SGHVS and CDR2 FQNEAQ come from the germline V gene. The germline V and J ends were trimmed by 4 bases and 8 bases, with 14 bases remaining between them. This CDR3 region has 13 residues. CDR3 bases: TGTGCCAGCAGCTGGCGGGATGTATACGGCTACACCTTC. Residues: CASSWRDVYGYTF.